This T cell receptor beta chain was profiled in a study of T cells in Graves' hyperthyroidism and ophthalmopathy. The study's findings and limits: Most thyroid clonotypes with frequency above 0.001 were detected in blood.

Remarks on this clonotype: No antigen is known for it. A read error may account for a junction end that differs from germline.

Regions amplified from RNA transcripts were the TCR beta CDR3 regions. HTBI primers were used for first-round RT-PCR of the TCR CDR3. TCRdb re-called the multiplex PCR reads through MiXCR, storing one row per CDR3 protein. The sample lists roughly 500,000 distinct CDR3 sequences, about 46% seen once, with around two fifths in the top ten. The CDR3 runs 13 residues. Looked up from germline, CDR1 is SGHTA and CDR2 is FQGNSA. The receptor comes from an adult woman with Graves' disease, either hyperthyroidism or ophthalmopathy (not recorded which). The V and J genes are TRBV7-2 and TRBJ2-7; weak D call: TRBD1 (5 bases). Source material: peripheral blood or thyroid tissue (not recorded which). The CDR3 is CASSLGPPNEQYF. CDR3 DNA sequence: TGCGCCAGCAGCTTGGGGCCTCCCAACGAGCAGTACTTC.